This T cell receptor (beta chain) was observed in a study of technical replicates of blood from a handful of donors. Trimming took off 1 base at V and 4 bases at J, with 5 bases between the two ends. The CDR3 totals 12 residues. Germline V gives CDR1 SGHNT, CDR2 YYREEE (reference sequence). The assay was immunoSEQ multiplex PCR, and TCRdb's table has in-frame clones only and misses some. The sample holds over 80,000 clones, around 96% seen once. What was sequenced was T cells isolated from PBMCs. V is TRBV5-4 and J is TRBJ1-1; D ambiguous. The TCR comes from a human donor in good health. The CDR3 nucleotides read TGTGCCAGCAGCTTGTATAGCACTGAAGCTTTCTTT. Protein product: CASSLYSTEAFF.